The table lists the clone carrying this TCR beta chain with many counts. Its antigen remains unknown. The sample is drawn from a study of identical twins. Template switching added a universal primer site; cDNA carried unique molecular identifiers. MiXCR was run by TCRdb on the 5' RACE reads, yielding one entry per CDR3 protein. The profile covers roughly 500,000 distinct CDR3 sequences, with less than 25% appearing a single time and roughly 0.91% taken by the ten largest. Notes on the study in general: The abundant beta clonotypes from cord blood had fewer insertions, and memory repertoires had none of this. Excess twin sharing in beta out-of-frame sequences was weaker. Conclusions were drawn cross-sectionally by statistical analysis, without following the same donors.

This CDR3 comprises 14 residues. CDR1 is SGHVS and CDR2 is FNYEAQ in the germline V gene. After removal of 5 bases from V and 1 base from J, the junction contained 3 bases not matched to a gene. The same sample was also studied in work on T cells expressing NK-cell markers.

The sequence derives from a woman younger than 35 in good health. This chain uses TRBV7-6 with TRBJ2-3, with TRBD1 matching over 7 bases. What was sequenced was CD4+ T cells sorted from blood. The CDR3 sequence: CASSTGQGTDTQYF. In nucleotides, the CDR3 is TGTGCCAGCAGCACAGGACAGGGCACAGATACGCAGTATTTT.